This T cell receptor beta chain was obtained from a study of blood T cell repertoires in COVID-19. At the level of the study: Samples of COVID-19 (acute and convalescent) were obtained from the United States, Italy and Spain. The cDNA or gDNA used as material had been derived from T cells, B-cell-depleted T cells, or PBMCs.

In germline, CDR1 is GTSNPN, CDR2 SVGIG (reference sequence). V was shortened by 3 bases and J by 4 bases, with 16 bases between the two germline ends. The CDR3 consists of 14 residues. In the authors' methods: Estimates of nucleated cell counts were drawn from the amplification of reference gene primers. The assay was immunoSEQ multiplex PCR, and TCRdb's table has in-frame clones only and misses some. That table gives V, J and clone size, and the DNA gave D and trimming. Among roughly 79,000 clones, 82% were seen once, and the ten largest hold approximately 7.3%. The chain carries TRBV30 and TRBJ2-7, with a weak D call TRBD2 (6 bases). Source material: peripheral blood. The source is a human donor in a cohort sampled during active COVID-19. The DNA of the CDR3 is TGTGCCTGGAGGTGGCGGGGAAGGGAATACGAGCAGTACTTC. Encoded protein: CAWRWRGREYEQYF.